This T cell receptor (beta chain) was sequenced for a study of tumor and adjacent non-tumor tissue in lung cancer. CDR3 length: 15 residues. The germline gives CDR1 DFQATT, CDR2 SNEGSKA (reference sequence). Three rounds of nested PCR, following a modified ARM-PCR protocol, produced the TCRbeta library. TCRdb re-called the multiplex PCR reads with MiXCR, one entry per CDR3 protein. The data hold about 67,000 distinct CDR3 sequences, with around three quarters observed a single time. In the case of this clonotype: Relative to the germline gene, one junction end is altered; a read error may explain this.

No cell sorting was done before RNA was extracted from the tissue. This non-tumor lung sample came from over 3 cm beyond the tumor edge. The chain has TRBV20-1 and TRBJ2-7; possibly TRBD2 for D (6 bases). The specimen sequenced was distant non-tumor lung tissue. The receptor's source is a man in his 60s with non-small cell lung cancer. This chain's CDR3 is CSARPTGRVLIEQHF. In DNA, the CDR3 is TGCAGTGCTAGACCTACCGGGAGAGTCTTGATCGAGCAGCACTTC.